Listed below are T cell receptor beta chains from one sample, sequenced in a study of radiotherapy plus CTLA-4 blockade in lung cancer. Sequencing was performed with immunoSEQ multiplex PCR; in TCRdb, only in-frame clones are kept and a portion is missing. The profile shows about 48,000 clones, approximately 86% of them singletons. This specimen was peripheral blood, taken from a patient treated with radiotherapy plus ipilimumab. These receptor sequences come from a human donor with non-small cell lung cancer that progressed on radiotherapy plus ipilimumab. Some clones in this sample may be carry-over from other donors' samples. The CDR3 runs from the conserved cysteine through the conserved F or W. Each record gives: clone size, V gene, D gene, J gene, CDR3 DNA, CDR3 protein. A D gene is named only where the DNA matches it firmly. Some rows have no size entry. The others give once, few or many, or a class for an expanded clone.

clone size: -; V gene: TRBV5-1; D gene: -; J gene: TRBJ1-1; CDR3 DNA: TGCGCCAGCAGCTTGGATTCGACTGAAGCTTTCTTT; CDR3 protein: CASSLDSTEAFF
clone size: -; V gene: TRBV27; D gene: TRBD1; J gene: TRBJ1-2; CDR3 DNA: TGTGCCAGCAGTTTTCGAGGACAGGGGAGGTACTATGGCTACACCTTC; CDR3 protein: CASSFRGQGRYYGYTF
clone size: -; V gene: TRBV15; D gene: -; J gene: TRBJ1-1; CDR3 DNA: TGTGCCACCAGCAGAGATGTGGGGGCTCCCGAAGCTTTCTTT; CDR3 protein: CATSRDVGAPEAFF
clone size: -; V gene: TRBV11-2; D gene: -; J gene: TRBJ2-3; CDR3 DNA: TGTGCCAGCACCCCCTACGGGACTCTTCTCACAGATACGCAGTATTTT; CDR3 protein: CASTPYGTLLTDTQYF
clone size: -; V gene: TRBV30; D gene: TRBD1; J gene: TRBJ1-6; CDR3 DNA: TGTGCCTGGAGTCTCCAGGGGGCAGCTCCCCTCCACTTT; CDR3 protein: CAWSLQGAAPLHF
clone size: -; V gene: TRBV6-1; D gene: -; J gene: TRBJ2-1; CDR3 DNA: TGTGCCAGCAGTGGAGGGAGAAGGGAGTACAATGAGCAGTTCTTC; CDR3 protein: CASSGGRREYNEQFF
clone size: -; V gene: TRBV7-6; D gene: -; J gene: TRBJ2-1; CDR3 DNA: TGTGCCAGCAGCTTCGGGGGTTGGAGCGGTGAGCAGTTCTTC; CDR3 protein: CASSFGGWSGEQFF
clone size: -; V gene: TRBV6-1; D gene: -; J gene: TRBJ1-1; CDR3 DNA: TGTGCCAGTCTCTGGGCGGCGGGGACTGAAGCTTTCTTT; CDR3 protein: CASLWAAGTEAFF
clone size: -; V gene: TRBV7-2; D gene: TRBD2; J gene: TRBJ2-1; CDR3 DNA: TGTGCCAGCAGCTCGGGACTAGCGGGGTTGAATGAGCAGTTCTTC; CDR3 protein: CASSSGLAGLNEQFF
clone size: -; V gene: TRBV6-5; D gene: TRBD2; J gene: TRBJ2-7; CDR3 DNA: TGTGCCAGCAGTTACACTAGCGGTTCCTACGAGCAGTACTTC; CDR3 protein: CASSYTSGSYEQYF
clone size: -; V gene: TRBV29-1; D gene: TRBD1; J gene: TRBJ2-7; CDR3 DNA: TGCAGCGTTGATCCCGGGACAGGGAATATGGAGCAGTACTTC; CDR3 protein: CSVDPGTGNMEQYF
clone size: -; V gene: TRBV10-3; D gene: TRBD2; J gene: TRBJ2-3; CDR3 DNA: TGTGCCATCAGTGCCCAATTAGCGGGGGGGTCAGATACGCAGTATTTT; CDR3 protein: CAISAQLAGGSDTQYF
clone size: -; V gene: TRBV29-1; D gene: -; J gene: TRBJ2-3; CDR3 DNA: TGCAGCGTTGAAACGGGCGGACACACAGATACGCAGTATTTT; CDR3 protein: CSVETGGHTDTQYF
clone size: -; V gene: TRBV25-1; D gene: -; J gene: TRBJ2-7; CDR3 DNA: TGTGCCAGCAGTCGTTCCAGATATTCCTACGAGCAGTACTTC; CDR3 protein: CASSRSRYSYEQYF
clone size: -; V gene: TRBV2; D gene: TRBD2; J gene: TRBJ2-1; CDR3 DNA: TGTGCCAGCAGGGCGATAGCGGGAGGGTTGTACAATGAGCAGTTCTTC; CDR3 protein: CASRAIAGGLYNEQFF
clone size: -; V gene: TRBV28; D gene: -; J gene: TRBJ2-5; CDR3 DNA: TGTGCCAGCACCCTAGGGTTCGGGGAACCGACCCAGTACTTC; CDR3 protein: CASTLGFGEPTQYF
clone size: -; V gene: TRBV2; D gene: TRBD1; J gene: TRBJ1-6; CDR3 DNA: TGTGCCTGCCATGCGGACAGGGTGAGGAATTCACCCCTCCACTTT; CDR3 protein: CACHADRVRNSPLHF
clone size: -; V gene: TRBV5-8; D gene: -; J gene: TRBJ2-1; CDR3 DNA: TGTGCCAGCACGCTCTCCAGAAGTGAGCAGTTCTTC; CDR3 protein: CASTLSRSEQFF
clone size: -; V gene: TRBV15; D gene: -; J gene: TRBJ1-1; CDR3 DNA: TGTGCCACCAGCAGAGTGCGGGTTGAACTTTACACTGAAGCTTTCTTT; CDR3 protein: CATSRVRVELYTEAFF
clone size: -; V gene: TRBV15; D gene: -; J gene: TRBJ2-6; CDR3 DNA: TGTGCCACCAGCGACCAGGTGGCTGGGGCCAACGTCCTGACTTTC; CDR3 protein: CATSDQVAGANVLTF
clone size: -; V gene: TRBV19; D gene: -; J gene: TRBJ2-3; CDR3 DNA: TGTGCCAGTAGTATCCGGGGTACAGATACGCAGTATTTT; CDR3 protein: CASSIRGTDTQYF
clone size: -; V gene: TRBV2; D gene: TRBD2; J gene: TRBJ2-7; CDR3 DNA: TGTGCCAGCAGTGAACGGGAGGACTACGAGCAGTACTTC; CDR3 protein: CASSEREDYEQYF
clone size: -; V gene: TRBV6-1; D gene: TRBD1; J gene: TRBJ1-3; CDR3 DNA: TGTGCCAGCAGTGTGGGGTCGGGGTTTAGGACAGGGTTGGATTTT; CDR3 protein: CASSVGSGFRTGLDF
clone size: -; V gene: TRBV5-1; D gene: TRBD1; J gene: TRBJ2-7; CDR3 DNA: TGCGCCAGCAGCATGACAGGGATGAATTCCTACGAGCAGTACTTC; CDR3 protein: CASSMTGMNSYEQYF
clone size: -; V gene: TRBV5-4; D gene: TRBD1; J gene: TRBJ1-4; CDR3 DNA: TGTGCCAGCAGTCGACAGGGGGACAATGAAAAACTGTTTTTT; CDR3 protein: CASSRQGDNEKLFF
clone size: -; V gene: TRBV4-2; D gene: -; J gene: TRBJ1-1; CDR3 DNA: TGTGCCAGCAGCCCTACGATCTTAGGGGGTAGATACACTGAAGCTTTCTTT; CDR3 protein: CASSPTILGGRYTEAFF
clone size: -; V gene: TRBV5-1; D gene: TRBD2; J gene: TRBJ2-5; CDR3 DNA: TGCGCCAGCAGCTTAACAGCGGGGGGGCCATCAGAGACCCAGTACTTC; CDR3 protein: CASSLTAGGPSETQYF
clone size: -; V gene: TRBV11-3; D gene: TRBD1; J gene: TRBJ2-7; CDR3 DNA: TGTGCCAGCAGCTTAGAACAGGGGTACGAGCAGTACTTC; CDR3 protein: CASSLEQGYEQYF
clone size: -; V gene: TRBV6-6; D gene: -; J gene: TRBJ2-7; CDR3 DNA: TGTGCCAGCAGCTATTCATCTAGCGACGAGCAGTACTTC; CDR3 protein: CASSYSSSDEQYF
clone size: few; V gene: TRBV14; D gene: TRBD2; J gene: TRBJ2-2; CDR3 DNA: TGTGCCAGCAGCCAAGCCAGCGGGACGAGCGGGGAGCTGTTTTTT; CDR3 protein: CASSQASGTSGELFF
clone size: few; V gene: TRBV2; D gene: -; J gene: TRBJ2-1; CDR3 DNA: TGTGCCAGCAGTGGGTCGGACAATTACTCCTACAATGAGCAGTTCTTC; CDR3 protein: CASSGSDNYSYNEQFF